This TCR beta chain was retrieved from a study of T cell responses to AZD1222 COVID-19 vaccine. Notes on this clone: What it recognizes is unknown.

Whole-study findings and limits: The span of vaccine-associated CD4 TCRs extended across spike, with dominance at 160-218 and 743-854. Vaccination with two AZD1222 doses was followed by a rise in Spike-specific TCR breadth and depth. Donors were mostly white British, more females; clonal diversity possibly underestimated. Per reports, nearly half of all spike-specific TCRs target regions that are unmutated in variants.

Assay: immunoSEQ multiplex PCR; the TCRdb copy retains only in-frame clones and omits some. Of about 94,000 clones in the sample, approximately 90% were seen once. This CDR3 comprises 17 residues. Germline V gives CDR1 MNHEY, CDR2 SVGEGT. The V end was cut by 2 bases, the J end by 4 bases, with 18 bases between. V is TRBV6-2 or TRBV6-3 and J is TRBJ1-5; D is possibly TRBD1 (6 bases). The source material was peripheral blood, sampled on day 0 of AZD1222 vaccination. This receptor was obtained from an adult in good health. The CDR3 spells CASSYPRDKAFNQPQHF. The CDR3 bases are TGTGCCAGCAGTTACCCCCGGGACAAGGCTTTTAATCAGCCCCAGCATTTT.